Listed below are T cell receptor beta chains from one sample, sequenced in a study of blood T cell repertoires in COVID-19. Profiled with immunoSEQ multiplex PCR; TCRdb holds only in-frame clones, not every one. Of about 63,000 clones in the sample, roughly 80% are singletons; the top ten hold less than 4.5%. The sample consisted of PBMCs or T cells enriched from blood (not recorded which). The receptor source for this set is a woman between 40 and 55 years old with acute COVID-19. Each CDR3 is given with its conserved first and last residue. The order of the fields is J gene, V gene, D gene, clone size, CDR3 DNA, CDR3 protein. D genes are given only for firm matches. Clone size is not always given. Where it is, it says once, few, many or a class for expanded clones.

TRBJ1-2 TRBV9 - - TGTGCCAGCAGCGTGACAGGAGATAACTATGGCTACACCTTC CASSVTGDNYGYTF
TRBJ2-4 TRBV5-1 TRBD2 few TGCGCTTTACCGCCGGGAGGGCGGGGTCTACTAGCCAAAAACATTCAGTACTTC CALPPGGRGLLAKNIQYF
TRBJ2-2 TRBV12-5 - - TGTGCTAGTGGTTTGGGGCAAATGACGAACACCGGGGAGCTGTTTTTT CASGLGQMTNTGELFF
TRBJ2-3 TRBV5-1 TRBD2 once TGCGCCAGCAGCCCGTATGGGGGAGGGACAGATACGCAGTATTTT CASSPYGGGTDTQYF
TRBJ2-5 TRBV13 - - TGTGCCAGCAGCCAACGTACAGGGTTCTCCCACCAAGAGACCCAGTACTTC CASSQRTGFSHQETQYF
TRBJ1-3 TRBV7-9 TRBD1 - TGTGCCAGCAGCTTACCACAGGGGTGGTCTGGAAACACCATATATTTT CASSLPQGWSGNTIYF
TRBJ2-5 TRBV28 TRBD2 - TGTGCCAGCAGTCCCCCCGGGACTACGGGGGAGACCCAGTACTTC CASSPPGTTGETQYF
TRBJ1-6 TRBV27 - - TGTGCCAGCAGTCCCAGGCTCACAGGTTCACCCCTCCACTTT CASSPRLTGSPLHF
TRBJ1-5 TRBV7-2 - - TGTGCCAGCAGCTTCCCCTTGGCCCAGCCCCAGCATTTT CASSFPLAQPQHF
TRBJ2-7 TRBV7-3 - - TGTGCCAGCAGCTTAAGCCCCCAGGGCAGGGAGCAGTACTTC CASSLSPQGREQYF
TRBJ2-5 TRBV15 TRBD1 - TGTGCCACCCGACAGACAGGGAACCAAGAGACCCAGTACTTC CATRQTGNQETQYF
TRBJ2-1 TRBV28 TRBD2 - TGTGCCAGCAGGGAGACTAGCGGGAGTGCATCCTACAATGAGCAGTTCTTC CASRETSGSASYNEQFF
TRBJ2-1 TRBV9 TRBD1 - TGTGCCAGCAGCGTAGCCAGGGGGAACAATGAGCAGTTCTTC CASSVARGNNEQFF
TRBJ2-3 TRBV3-1/TRBV3-2 - - TGTGCCAGCAGCCAAGAGGGCAGGGGAATAGATACGCAGTATTTT CASSQEGRGIDTQYF
TRBJ2-3 TRBV7-9 TRBD1 - TGTGCCAGCAGCTTAGGCCAGGGGACAGCAACAGATACGCAGTATTTT CASSLGQGTATDTQYF
TRBJ2-5 TRBV29-1 TRBD2 - TGCAGCGTTGCCCCGGGGGGGCAAGAGACCCAGTACTTC CSVAPGGQETQYF
TRBJ1-2 TRBV27 TRBD1 - TGTGCCAGCAGTACAACAGGGGGGTATGGCTACACCTTC CASSTTGGYGYTF
TRBJ2-3 TRBV6-6 - - TGTGCCAGCAGTCCAGCGGCAGGGGAGTGGGGCACAGATACGCAGTATTTT CASSPAAGEWGTDTQYF
TRBJ2-5 TRBV2 TRBD2 - TGTGCCAGCAGACGGACTAGCGACGCTTGGACCCAGTACTTC CASRRTSDAWTQYF
TRBJ2-7 TRBV29-1 TRBD2 once TGCAGCGTCGGAGGGCTAGCGGGGGTCTACGAGCAGTACTTC CSVGGLAGVYEQYF
TRBJ2-1 TRBV4-1 TRBD1 - TGCGCCAGCAGCCAAGAGTTCGTCGTGGGGACAGGGATGGATGAGCAGTTCTTC CASSQEFVVGTGMDEQFF
TRBJ1-5 TRBV6-1 TRBD1 few TGTGCCAGCAGTGAGGGGACAGGGGGGGGTTTCGGGCCCCAGCATTTT CASSEGTGGGFGPQHF
TRBJ2-2 TRBV19 TRBD1 - TGTGCCAGTAGTATAACGGGGACAGACGCCGGGGAGCTGTTTTTT CASSITGTDAGELFF
TRBJ2-5 TRBV28 - - TGTGCCAGCAGTTTAGTTAAAGAGACCCAGTACTTC CASSLVKETQYF
TRBJ2-7 TRBV7-2 TRBD1 - TGTGCCAGCAGCTCTCGGACAGGGCCCTACGAGCAGTACTTC CASSSRTGPYEQYF
TRBJ1-5 TRBV5-6 - - TGTGCCAGCAGCTTGGCCACAAACAATCAGCCCCAGCATTTT CASSLATNNQPQHF